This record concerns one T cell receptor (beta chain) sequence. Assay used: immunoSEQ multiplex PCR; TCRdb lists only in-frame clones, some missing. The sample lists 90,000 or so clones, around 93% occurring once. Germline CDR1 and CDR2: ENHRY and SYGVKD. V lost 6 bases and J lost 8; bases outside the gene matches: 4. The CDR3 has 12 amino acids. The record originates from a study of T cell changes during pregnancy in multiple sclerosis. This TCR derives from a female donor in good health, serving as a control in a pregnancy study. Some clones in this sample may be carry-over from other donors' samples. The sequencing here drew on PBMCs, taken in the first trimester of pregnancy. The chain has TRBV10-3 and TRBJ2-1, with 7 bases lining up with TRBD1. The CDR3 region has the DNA TGTGCCATCAGGGAAGGGGGCGATGAGCAGTTCTTC. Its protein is CAIREGGDEQFF.